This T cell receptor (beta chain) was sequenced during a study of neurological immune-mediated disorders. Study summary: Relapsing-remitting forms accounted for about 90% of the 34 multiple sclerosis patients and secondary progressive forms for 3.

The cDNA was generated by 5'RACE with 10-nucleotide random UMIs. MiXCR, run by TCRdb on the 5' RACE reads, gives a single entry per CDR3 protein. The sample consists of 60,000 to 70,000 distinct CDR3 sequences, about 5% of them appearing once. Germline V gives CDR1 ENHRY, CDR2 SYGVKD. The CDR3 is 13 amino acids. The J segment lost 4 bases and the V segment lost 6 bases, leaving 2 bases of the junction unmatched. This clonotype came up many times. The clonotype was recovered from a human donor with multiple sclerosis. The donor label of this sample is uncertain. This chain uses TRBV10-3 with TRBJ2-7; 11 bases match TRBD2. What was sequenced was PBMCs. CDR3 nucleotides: TGTGCCATCAGCGGACTAGCGGGTTACGAGCAGTACTTC. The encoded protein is CAISGLAGYEQYF.